This T cell receptor (beta chain) was sequenced for a study of blood T cells in healthy people across ages (dated by TCRdb to about 2015). For context, the study as a whole: In model experiments, template switching captured roughly one uniquely barcoded TCR beta cDNA molecule for every two T cells. Using deep sequencing normalized with unique cDNA molecular identifiers, the study measured how TCR beta repertoire diversity changes with age. The donors were divided into four age groups: young (average approximately 16 years), middle-aged (roughly 42), aged (approximately 59) and long-lived (approximately 74). The study analyzed two additional independent replicas of 1 million unique cDNA reads from the same blood draw for two donors, one aged 18 to 29 and one aged 80 or older.

Library prep was done by 5' RACE. The sequencer listed for this sample is Illumina HiSeq 2500. The second PCR ran for about 6 to 12 cycles and used a J-beta primer mix along with a sample-barcoded 5' primer. A unique molecular identifier was introduced onto each TCR beta cDNA molecule by a template-switch 5' adaptor carrying 12 random nucleotides. Each sample yielded at least 3 million CDR3-containing paired-end reads. First-strand cDNA was synthesized from all RNA with the Mint cDNA synthesis kit, primed by a TRBC-specific oligonucleotide. After uracil-DNA glycosylase treatment, a first 18-cycle PCR used universal primers M1SS and BC2_uni_R on all cDNA. The study's own analysis went as follows. For normalization, 1 million high-quality reads, each with a distinct molecular identifier, were randomly selected from each sample. Instead of being binned into consensus sequences, reads that shared molecular identifiers were thrown out. MiTCR, set to a Q25 quality threshold and the strictest error-elimination algorithm, was used for CDR3 identification, clonotype clustering and error correction. Lower-bound total TCR beta diversity was estimated with a nonparametric unseen species model using Euler transformation. In-frame beta chains were kept once TCRdb had trimmed the public reads at Q25 with fastp and called clones with MiXCR. Records with the same CDR3 protein are collapsed into one entry carrying the most frequent genes and DNA. The V and J calls and clone size come from TCRdb's table, not from the authors' own analysis. The sample table shows about 780,000 distinct CDR3 sequences, and around 24% are seen once. The biggest ten clones account for around 2.9% of the sample.

The trim is 5 bases for V and 13 bases for J, with a gap of 18 bases between the germline ends. Reading the germline V gene gives CDR1 SGHTA and CDR2 FQGNSA. Inclusive of the bounding cysteine and phenylalanine, the CDR3 is 13 residues long. Just CDR3 DNA is preserved here, 39 bases in frame from base 1. This clonotype was counted a few times. Its antigen is not yet known. No clone much larger than this one lies a single base away; base qualities are absent. Study-wide conclusions, independent of this receptor: Compared with the aged group, more naive CD4+ T cells, fewer expanded clones and increased TCR diversity were shown by the long-lived group, suggesting age selection. Total diversity estimates from one million sequenced T cells were considered lower bounds and underestimates. Observed TCR beta diversity per million T cells fell roughly linearly with age, and a significant reduction was already apparent by age about 43. There was a strong correlation between observed TCR beta diversity and the percentage of naive T cells measured by flow cytometry. The CMV infection status of donors was not known, potentially confounding age-related changes in expanded clonotypes. Because profiling used bulk unsorted PBMCs, naive and antigen-experienced compartments could not be compared conclusively.

The donors were roughly 40 Caucasian individuals from Russia, aged roughly 6 to 90 years, who were systemically healthy. Ten milliliters of peripheral blood were collected from each donor into EDTA-treated Vacutainer tubes. Ficoll-Paque density-gradient centrifugation was used to isolate PBMCs, with at least 6.5 million per sample. Total RNA was extracted from PBMCs with Trizol reagent, with at least 6 micrograms obtained per sample. The percentages of naive CD45RAhigh/CD27high T cells were determined by flow cytometry on a PBMC aliquot from every donor. In addition, the sample was reused for a study of T cells of mothers and their children. From the second report: Donors were nine systemically healthy Caucasian individuals: three mothers and their six children. cDNA synthesis consumed the entire amount of extracted RNA, loaded at around 1.5 ug RNA in each 15 ul reaction. Sample barcodes and 2-4 random nucleotides were added via the M1S primer in the second PCR. Over 9 million TCR beta CDR3 reads came from each mother, compared with around 3 million reads from each child. Thymic selection similarly shapes TCR recombination output in related and unrelated pairs, with minor effect from inherited differences. Normalized repertoire overlap was always slightly but never significantly higher in related than unrelated mother-child pairs. Persistent microchimeric T cell clones were not detected, at a sensitivity of approximately 100 clones per million clonotypes. The study used deep NGS to compare TCR beta repertoires of mothers and children, seeking features distinguishing related mother-child pairs from unrelated individuals. The mean age was 40 +/- 4 years for the mothers and approximately 11 +/- 4 years for the children. After adapters were ligated using NEBNext reagents, the libraries underwent 100+100 nt paired-end sequencing on an Illumina HiSeq 2000. To avoid cross-contamination, the mother libraries and the child libraries were prepared a month apart and sequenced in separate runs. Each donor had between roughly 450,000 and 2,100,000 distinct TCR beta clonotypes identified. Naive TCR beta clonotypes were estimated from low-frequency clonotypes matched to each donor's FACS-determined naive share, without sorting.

This clonotype originated in a boy younger than 18 in good health. The sequenced sample consisted of blood. This receptor chain uses TRBV7-2 and TRBJ2-1, with TRBD2 perhaps the D gene, on 7 matching bases. The DNA sequence reads TGTGCCAGCAGCCCCTGGGGTGGGGGGGGCCAGTTCTTC. Its protein reads: CASSPWGGGGQFF. Supplemented by the reference TRBV7-2 and TRBJ2-1 proteins around the CDR3, the complete variable domain is GAGVSQSPSNKVTEKGKDVELRCDPISGHTALYWYRQSLGQGLEFLIYFQGNSAPDKSGLPSDRFSAERTGGSVSTLTIQRTQQEDSAVYLCASSPWGGGGQFFGPGTRLTVL.